The 20 T cell receptor beta chains below come from one sample, sequenced in a study of blood T cell repertoires in COVID-19. The repertoire was sequenced with immunoSEQ multiplex PCR; TCRdb's copy has only in-frame clones and lacks some. The sample carries about 230,000 clones, roughly 81% recorded once. Sample: peripheral blood. These TCRs come from a man aged 40-55 years with acute or convalescent COVID-19.

This sequence joins TRBV19 and TRBJ2-5; D possibly corresponds to TRBD2 (5 bases). V lost 1 base and J 5 bases, leaving 17 bases between the germline ends. CDR3 size: 16 residues. Per germline, CDR1 LNHDA and CDR2 SQIVND (reference sequence). The CDR3 region is CASSIGGVGLAETQYF. The CDR3 bases are TGTGCCAGTAGTATAGGGGGAGTAGGGCTGGCGGAGACCCAGTACTTC.

The chain has TRBV7-8 and TRBJ1-1; 12 bases fit TRBD1. The CDR3 is 17 residues long. V shed 2 bases, J shed 3 bases, and the junction held 7 bases outside the gene matches. The germline V gene encodes CDR1 SGHVS and CDR2 FQNEAQ. CDR3 protein: CASSLSRDRGPYTEAFF. The CDR3 DNA sequence: TGTGCCAGCAGCTTAAGCCGGGACAGGGGGCCGTACACTGAAGCTTTCTTT.

The chain joins TRBV6-5 to TRBJ1-5; D may be TRBD1 (6 bases). CDR3 length: 14 amino acids. Per germline, CDR1 MNHEY and CDR2 SVGAGI. V was pared by 4 bases and J by 4 bases, with 11 bases between. This chain's CDR3 is CASSFKQGNQPQHF. The CDR3 DNA reads as TGTGCCAGCAGTTTCAAACAGGGAAATCAGCCCCAGCATTTT.

V usage is TRBV11-2 and J usage is TRBJ1-1, with 9 nucleotides matching TRBD1. CDR3 length: 15 residues. V shed 5 bases, J shed 4 bases, and the junction held 8 bases outside the gene matches. From germline, CDR1 is SGHAT and CDR2 FQNNGV. The CDR3 coding sequence is TGTGCCAGCAGCCCGCGGGGACAGGGCAGCACTGAAGCTTTCTTT. Its protein product is CASSPRGQGSTEAFF.

This clone was picked up a small number of times. The V call is TRBV6-5, the J call TRBJ1-3; possible D gene TRBD1, 6 bases. This CDR3 has 15 residues. V was shortened by 6 bases and J by 3 bases, with 15 bases between the two germline ends. The germline CDR1 and CDR2 sequences are MNHEY and SVGAGI. This CDR3 reads CASSDRFLGGNTIYF. CDR3 in DNA: TGTGCCAGCAGCGACAGGTTTCTCGGTGGAAACACCATATATTTT.

The chain has TRBV6-6 and TRBJ2-2; D unclear. CDR3 length equals 14 residues. Germline values: CDR1 MNHNY, CDR2 SVGAGI (reference sequence). V shed 8 bases and J shed 0 bases, with 10 bases lying between them. The CDR3 DNA reads TGTGCCAGCGTTCTAACAGCGAACACCGGGGAGCTGTTTTTT. Translated: CASVLTANTGELFF.

The chain carries TRBV6-5 and TRBJ2-5; 7 bases fit TRBD2. This CDR3 contains 12 residues. Germline loops: CDR1 MNHEY, CDR2 SVGAGI. Losses at the gene ends were 10 bases for V and 4 bases for J; bases not matched to a gene: 6. The CDR3, as DNA: TGTGCCACCCTGGGGGGGGGAGAGACCCAGTACTTC. Amino acids: CATLGGGETQYF.

CDR3 sequence (DNA): TGTGCCAGCAGCCACTCCGGGACAGGGGGAAGCGAGCAGTTCTTC. This codes for CASSHSGTGGSEQFF. The chain combines TRBV3-1 (or the pseudogene TRBV3-2) with TRBJ2-1, with 11 bases fitting TRBD1. The trim removed 3 bases at V and 10 bases at J, leaving 8 bases unmatched. The CDR3 extends over 15 amino acids. The germline CDR1 and CDR2 sequences are LGHDT and YNNKEL (reference sequence).

V usage is TRBV28 and J usage is TRBJ1-1; D is unresolved. V lost 7 bases and J 5 bases, leaving 11 bases between the germline ends. Germline V lookup: CDR1 MDHEN, CDR2 SYDVKM. The CDR3 length is 12 residues. Here the CDR3 DNA reads TGTGCCAGCACCGAGCAACAGACTGAAGCTTTCTTT. This gives the protein CASTEQQTEAFF.

The CDR3 reads CASSPGFGVGETQYF. In nucleotides, the CDR3 is TGTGCCAGCAGCCCCGGTTTCGGGGTGGGAGAGACCCAGTACTTC. The chain couples TRBV7-2 to TRBJ2-5; D perhaps matches TRBD2 (5 bases). V was clipped by 5 bases and J by 4 bases, with 17 bases between them. The germline V gene has CDR1 SGHTA and CDR2 FQGNSA. The CDR3 loop spans 15 amino acids. Using reference TRBV7-2 and TRBJ2-5 for the parts outside the CDR3, the full variable domain is GAGVSQSPSNKVTEKGKDVELRCDPISGHTALYWYRQSLGQGLEFLIYFQGNSAPDKSGLPSDRFSAERTGGSVSTLTIQRTQQEDSAVYLCASSPGFGVGETQYFGPGTRLLVL.

The chain carries TRBV15 and TRBJ1-1, with a weak D call TRBD1 (5 bases). CDR3 length equals 15 residues. Trimming removed 0 bases from V and 4 bases from J, with 12 bases in between. CDR1 LNHNV and CDR2 YYDKDF come from the germline V gene (reference sequence). CDR3 sequence: CATSRDGRVGTEAFF. The CDR3 DNA follows: TGTGCCACCAGCAGAGATGGCAGGGTCGGCACTGAAGCTTTCTTT.

The chain joins TRBV11-2 to TRBJ2-4; maybe TRBD1 (7 bases). Germline V gene data show CDR1 as SGHAT and CDR2 as FQNNGV. This CDR3 is 16 amino acids long. V shed 4 bases and J shed 1 base, with 14 bases lying between them. The chain's CDR3 is CASSSIRGVAKNIQYF. The CDR3 nucleotides read TGTGCCAGCAGCTCTATCAGGGGGGTTGCCAAAAACATTCAGTACTTC. Supplemented by reference TRBV11-2 and TRBJ2-4, the full variable domain reads EAGVAQSPRYKIIEKRQSVAFWCNPISGHATLYWYQQILGQGPKLLIQFQNNGVVDDSQLPKDRFSAERLKGVDSTLKIQPAKLEDSAVYLCASSSIRGVAKNIQYFGAGTRLSVL.

V is TRBV19 and J is TRBJ1-4; 8 positions match TRBD1. The CDR3 runs to 13 residues. With V trimmed by 8 bases and J by 7 bases, 6 bases remained unmatched. Germline-derived CDR1 and CDR2 are LNHDA and SQIVND (reference sequence). CDR3 sequence (DNA): TGTGCCAGTGAGCTTACAGGGGGTGAAAAACTGTTTTTT. It specifies CASELTGGEKLFF.

The chain recombines TRBV5-4 with TRBJ1-2, with unresolved D. Trimming left V 4 bases short and J 0 bases short, with 16 bases between. The CDR3 runs 16 residues. CDR1 is SGHNT, CDR2 YYREEE, per germline (reference sequence). This CDR3 is CASSKENLNTNYGYTF. The CDR3 nucleotides read TGTGCCAGCAGCAAGGAGAACCTTAATACTAACTATGGCTACACCTTC. The complete variable domain, with remaining parts taken from reference TRBV5-4 and TRBJ1-2, reads ETGVTQSPTHLIKTRGQQVTLRCSSQSGHNTVSWYQQALGQGPQFIFQYYREEENGRGNFPPRFSGLQFPNYSSELNVNALELDDSALYLCASSKENLNTNYGYTFGSGTRLTVV.

This clone was counted a few times. V usage is TRBV28 and J usage is TRBJ2-7; the D is unclear. With 6 bases removed from V and 0 bases from J, the gap between germline ends came to 21 bases. The CDR3 contains 17 residues. CDR1 and CDR2 from the germline V gene are MDHEN and SYDVKM. CDR3 residues: CASRTLDKTHDSYEQYF. The CDR3 nucleotides are TGTGCCAGCAGAACACTTGACAAAACCCACGACTCCTACGAGCAGTACTTC.

The chain combines TRBV5-4 with TRBJ1-4, with D possibly matching TRBD1 (5 bases). Deletions cut 3 bases from V and 7 bases from J, with 10 bases between. From germline, CDR1 is SGHNT and CDR2 YYREEE (reference sequence). CDR3 length: 13 amino acids. The CDR3 DNA is TGTGCCAGCAGCTCGGGAGGGACTGAAAAACTGTTTTTT. It codes for CASSSGGTEKLFF. Full variable domain (remainder filled in from reference TRBV5-4 and TRBJ1-4): ETGVTQSPTHLIKTRGQQVTLRCSSQSGHNTVSWYQQALGQGPQFIFQYYREEENGRGNFPPRFSGLQFPNYSSELNVNALELDDSALYLCASSSGGTEKLFFGSGTQLSVL.

The chain's CDR3 is CATSVQGTGELFF. CDR3 DNA sequence: TGTGCCACCAGCGTACAGGGTACCGGGGAGCTGTTTTTT. The rearrangement joins TRBV24-1 to TRBJ2-2; possibly TRBD1 for D (6 bases). The CDR3 length is 13 residues. CDR1 is KGHDR and CDR2 is SFDVKD in the germline V gene. Trimming pared 7 bases from V and 5 bases from J, leaving 10 bases between.

The rearrangement joins TRBV27 to TRBJ2-7, with 7 bases matching TRBD1. Per germline, CDR1 MNHEY and CDR2 SMNVEV (reference sequence). V was clipped by 4 bases and J by 1 base; unmatched bases: 7. The CDR3 runs to 15 residues. CDR3 residues: CASSYNRGRSYEQYF. The CDR3 nucleotides are TGTGCCAGCAGTTACAACAGGGGCCGTTCCTACGAGCAGTACTTC.

In this sample, this clone turned up once. The V and J genes are TRBV30 and TRBJ1-6; 7 bases are shared with TRBD1. Unmatched junction bases numbered 13, after V lost 4 bases and J lost 7 bases. The CDR3 covers 16 residues. Looked up from germline, CDR1 is GTSNPN and CDR2 is SVGIG (reference sequence). The DNA of the CDR3 is TGTGCCTGGATTTCAAGGGGCACAGGGGAAAATTCACCCCTCCACTTT. It encodes CAWISRGTGENSPLHF. The full variable domain, rest sourced from reference TRBV30 and TRBJ1-6, is SQTIHQWPATLVQPVGSPLSLECTVEGTSNPNLYWYRQAAGRGLQLLFYSVGIGQISSEVPQNLSASRPQDRQFILSSKKLLLSDSGFYLCAWISRGTGENSPLHFGNGTRLTVT.

The CDR3 bases are TGTGCCAGCAGCCCTCGACAGGGAGGTGGGGCCAACGTCCTGACTTTC. Amino acids: CASSPRQGGGANVLTF. The chain recombines TRBV7-3 with TRBJ2-6; perhaps TRBD1 as D (7 bases). The CDR3 sequence is 16 residues long. V was cut by 5 bases and J by 3 bases, with 14 bases left in between. Germline V gene data show CDR1 as SGHTA and CDR2 as FQGTGA.